This is a list of T cell receptor beta chains from one sample in a study of blood T cell repertoires in COVID-19. Profiling relied on immunoSEQ multiplex PCR, and the TCRdb table lists in-frame clones only, not all of them. The data hold under 85,000 clones, with roughly 90% observed a single time. The sample was peripheral blood. These receptors all stem from a man in his 70s with active or convalescent COVID-19. The CDR3 runs from the conserved cysteine through the conserved F or W. D genes are given only for firm matches.

V: TRBV27
J: TRBJ2-6
D: .
DNA: TGTGCCAGCACCTCTCAAATAAGGACAGCCCCGGGGGGGGCCAACGTCCTGACTTTC
CDR3: CASTSQIRTAPGGANVLTF

V: TRBV28
J: TRBJ2-2
D: TRBD1
DNA: TGTGCCAGCACCTGGGGAAGGGGGCTTAACACCGGGGAGCTGTTTTTT
CDR3: CASTWGRGLNTGELFF

V: TRBV18
J: TRBJ2-2
D: .
DNA: TGTGCCAGCTCACCCTCTGGCGGGAACACCGGGGAGCTGTTTTTT
CDR3: CASSPSGGNTGELFF

V: TRBV19
J: TRBJ1-1
D: TRBD1
DNA: TGTGCCAGTAGTAGCTGGACAGGGGCCACTGAAGCTTTCTTT
CDR3: CASSSWTGATEAFF

V: TRBV28
J: TRBJ2-7
D: TRBD1
DNA: TGTGCCAGCAGTTTTTCCCTCCGGGACAGGGTCTCCTACGAGCAGTACTTC
CDR3: CASSFSLRDRVSYEQYF

V: TRBV4-2
J: TRBJ2-5
D: TRBD1
DNA: TGTGCCAGCAGCCAAGGGGCGACAGGGGCCGGGGAGACCCAGTACTTC
CDR3: CASSQGATGAGETQYF

V: TRBV27
J: TRBJ2-3
D: TRBD2
DNA: TGTGCCAGCAGTTTATATTCGGCGGGAGGGGGATGGGCAGATACGCAGTATTTT
CDR3: CASSLYSAGGGWADTQYF

V: TRBV3-1/TRBV3-2
J: TRBJ2-3
D: TRBD2
DNA: TGTGCCAGCAGCCAAGAAGCGGGAGTGGGGGATACGCAGTATTTT
CDR3: CASSQEAGVGDTQYF

V: TRBV24-1
J: TRBJ1-5
D: TRBD1
DNA: TGTGCCACAAGACTTTCTACAGGGGAATTATCAAGCAATCAGCCCCAGCATTTT
CDR3: CATRLSTGELSSNQPQHF

V: TRBV2
J: TRBJ1-2
D: .
DNA: TGTGCCAGCGTCGGGGGGGATTATGGCTACACCTTC
CDR3: CASVGGDYGYTF

V: TRBV7-9
J: TRBJ1-1
D: TRBD1
DNA: TGTGCCAGCAGCCCACGGACAGGTCTGTGGGACACTGAAGCTTTCTTT
CDR3: CASSPRTGLWDTEAFF

V: TRBV24-1
J: TRBJ2-1
D: TRBD2
DNA: TGTGCCACCAGTGATTTTAGGACTAGCGGCAATGAGCAGTTCTTC
CDR3: CATSDFRTSGNEQFF

V: TRBV5-1
J: TRBJ1-2
D: .
DNA: TGCGCCAGCAGCCTGGGGGCCTATGGCTACACCTTC
CDR3: CASSLGAYGYTF

V: TRBV5-1
J: TRBJ2-7
D: TRBD2
DNA: TGCGCCAGCCGGGTAAGCGGGGGCTCTTTGGCTCAGTACTTC
CDR3: CASRVSGGSLAQYF

V: TRBV30
J: TRBJ2-3
D: TRBD2
DNA: TGTGCCTGCCGACCCTTTATGGGGGCGGGGGGTACGCAGTATTTT
CDR3: CACRPFMGAGGTQYF

V: TRBV3-1/TRBV3-2
J: TRBJ2-5
D: .
DNA: TGTGCCAGCAGCCATCGGGACTTAACCCAAGAGACCCAGTACTTC
CDR3: CASSHRDLTQETQYF

V: TRBV27
J: TRBJ2-7
D: TRBD1
DNA: TGTGCCAGCATTCCTACGCCCGGGACAGGTAACTCCTACGAGCAGTACTTC
CDR3: CASIPTPGTGNSYEQYF

V: TRBV27
J: TRBJ2-7
D: .
DNA: TGTGCCAGCAGTTTAGGAGGGGGCGGCATCTACGAGCAGTACTTC
CDR3: CASSLGGGGIYEQYF

V: TRBV28
J: TRBJ2-3
D: .
DNA: TGTGCCAGCACCGGGAGCCTTAGCACAGATACGCAGTATTTT
CDR3: CASTGSLSTDTQYF

V: TRBV2
J: TRBJ2-6
D: .
DNA: TGTGCCAGCAGTGAAATGGGGGCGCACGCCGAGGGGGCCAACGTCCTGACTTTC
CDR3: CASSEMGAHAEGANVLTF

V: TRBV6-4
J: TRBJ2-2
D: .
DNA: TGTGCCAGCCGCCCACAGCCAGCCGGGGAGCTGTTTTTT
CDR3: CASRPQPAGELFF

V: TRBV19
J: TRBJ1-2
D: TRBD1
DNA: TGTGCCAGTAGTATCCCGCCACGACAGGGACGCTATGGCTACACCTTC
CDR3: CASSIPPRQGRYGYTF

V: TRBV6-5
J: TRBJ2-4
D: .
DNA: TGTGCCAGCAGGGCAGGGGGAGGAAACATTCAGTACTTC
CDR3: CASRAGGGNIQYF

V: TRBV7-9
J: TRBJ1-6
D: .
DNA: TGTGCCAGCAGCTTAGGAACAGGGAATAATTCACCCCTCCACTTT
CDR3: CASSLGTGNNSPLHF

V: TRBV18
J: TRBJ2-6
D: TRBD1
DNA: TGTGCCAGCTCACCACTTTTGGGACAGGGGGCTTCTGGGGCCAACGTCCTGACTTTC
CDR3: CASSPLLGQGASGANVLTF

V: TRBV2
J: TRBJ1-5
D: TRBD1
DNA: TGTGCCAGCAGTGGGGACAGGGGAGCAAATCAGCCCCAGCATTTT
CDR3: CASSGDRGANQPQHF

V: TRBV6-2/TRBV6-3
J: TRBJ2-7
D: TRBD1
DNA: TGTGCCAGCAGTTACGCACAGGGGTACGAGCAGTACTTC
CDR3: CASSYAQGYEQYF